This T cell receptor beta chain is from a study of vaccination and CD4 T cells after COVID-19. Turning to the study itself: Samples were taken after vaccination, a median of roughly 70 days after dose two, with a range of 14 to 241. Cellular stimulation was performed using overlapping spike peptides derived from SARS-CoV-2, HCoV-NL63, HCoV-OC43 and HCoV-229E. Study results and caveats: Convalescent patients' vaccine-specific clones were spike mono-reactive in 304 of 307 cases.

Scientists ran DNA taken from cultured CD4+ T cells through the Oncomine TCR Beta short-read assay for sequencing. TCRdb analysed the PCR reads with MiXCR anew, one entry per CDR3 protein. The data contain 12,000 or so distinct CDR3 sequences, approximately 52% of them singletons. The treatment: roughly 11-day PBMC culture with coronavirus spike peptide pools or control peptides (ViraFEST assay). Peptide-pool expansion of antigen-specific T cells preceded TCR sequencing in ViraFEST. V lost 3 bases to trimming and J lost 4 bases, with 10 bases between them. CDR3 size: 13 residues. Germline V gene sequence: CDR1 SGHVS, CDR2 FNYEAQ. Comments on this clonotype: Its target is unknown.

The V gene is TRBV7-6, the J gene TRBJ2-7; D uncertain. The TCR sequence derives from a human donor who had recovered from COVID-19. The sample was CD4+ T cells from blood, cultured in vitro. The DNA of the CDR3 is TGTGCCAGCAGCTTTCCCGGGTCTTACGAGCAGTACTTC. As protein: CASSFPGSYEQYF.